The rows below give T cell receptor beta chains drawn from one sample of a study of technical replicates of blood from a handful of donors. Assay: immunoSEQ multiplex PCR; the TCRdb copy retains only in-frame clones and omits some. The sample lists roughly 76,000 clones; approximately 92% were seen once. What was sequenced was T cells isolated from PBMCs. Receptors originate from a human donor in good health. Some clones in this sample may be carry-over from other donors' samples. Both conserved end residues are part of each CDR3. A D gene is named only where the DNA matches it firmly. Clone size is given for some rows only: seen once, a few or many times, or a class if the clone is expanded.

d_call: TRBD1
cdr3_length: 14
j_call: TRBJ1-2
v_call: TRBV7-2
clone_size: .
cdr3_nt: TGTGCCAGCAGCCGCCGGGACAGGGCTAATGGCTACACCTTC
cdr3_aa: CASSRRDRANGYTF

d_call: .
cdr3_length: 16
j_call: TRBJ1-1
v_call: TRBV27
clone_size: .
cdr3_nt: TGTGCCAGCAGTTTCCGAATAACGACAGGCAACACTGAAGCTTTCTTT
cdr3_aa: CASSFRITTGNTEAFF

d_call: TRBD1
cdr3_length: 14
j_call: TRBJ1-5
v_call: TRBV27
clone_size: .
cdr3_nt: TGTGCCAGCAGTTCCAGGGGGTCCCATCAGCCCCAGCATTTT
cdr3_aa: CASSSRGSHQPQHF

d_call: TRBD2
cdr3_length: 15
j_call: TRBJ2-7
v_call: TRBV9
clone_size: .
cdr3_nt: TGTGCCAGCAGCGGGGGACTAGCGGGAGCCGGGGAGCAGTACTTC
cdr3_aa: CASSGGLAGAGEQYF

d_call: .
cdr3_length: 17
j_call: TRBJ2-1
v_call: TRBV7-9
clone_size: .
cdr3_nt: TGTGCCAGCAGCTTATGGGGTTACAGGGCTCTCCTCTCTCGGGAGTTCTTC
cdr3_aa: CASSLWGYRALLSREFF

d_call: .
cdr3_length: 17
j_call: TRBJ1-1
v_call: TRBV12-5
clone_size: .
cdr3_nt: TGTGCTAGTGGTTTCCTATCAGGGGAGATGAAGGACACTGAAGCTTTCTTT
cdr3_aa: CASGFLSGEMKDTEAFF

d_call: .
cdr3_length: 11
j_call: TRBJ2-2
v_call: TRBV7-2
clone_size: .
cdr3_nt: TGTGCCAGCACGGTCACCGGGGAGCTGTTTTTT
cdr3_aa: CASTVTGELFF

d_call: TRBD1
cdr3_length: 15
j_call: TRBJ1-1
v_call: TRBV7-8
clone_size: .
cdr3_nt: TGTGCCAGCAGCTTATACAGGGGGAGGATCACTGAAGCTTTCTTT
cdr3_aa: CASSLYRGRITEAFF

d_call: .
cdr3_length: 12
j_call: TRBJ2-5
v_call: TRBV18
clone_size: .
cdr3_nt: TGTGCCAGCTCGCCGTTCGGAGAGACCCAGTACTTC
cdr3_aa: CASSPFGETQYF

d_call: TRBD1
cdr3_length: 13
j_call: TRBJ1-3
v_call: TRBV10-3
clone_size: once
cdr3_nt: TGTGCCAGCAGACAGGGGGTGGGAAACACCATATATTTT
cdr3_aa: CASRQGVGNTIYF

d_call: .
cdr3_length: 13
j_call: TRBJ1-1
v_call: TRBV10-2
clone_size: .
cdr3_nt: TGCGCCAACTCGCCGGGGGGGGAGGCTGAAGCTTTCTTT
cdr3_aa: CANSPGGEAEAFF

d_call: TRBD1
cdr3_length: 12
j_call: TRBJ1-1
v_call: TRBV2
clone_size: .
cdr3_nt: TGTGCCAGCAGAGGGACAGATCTTGAAGCTTTCTTT
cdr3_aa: CASRGTDLEAFF

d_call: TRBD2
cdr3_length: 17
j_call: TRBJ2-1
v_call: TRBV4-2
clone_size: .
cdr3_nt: TGTGCCAGCAGCCAAGCCTCCGGACTAGCGGGAGGGAAGGAGCAGTTCTTC
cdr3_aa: CASSQASGLAGGKEQFF

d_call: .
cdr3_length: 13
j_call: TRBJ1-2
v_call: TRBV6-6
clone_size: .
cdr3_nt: TGTGCCAGCAGCTCAAGGGGGGGGAGTGGCTACACCTTC
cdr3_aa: CASSSRGGSGYTF

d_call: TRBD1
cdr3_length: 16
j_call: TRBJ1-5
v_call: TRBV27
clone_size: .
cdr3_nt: TGTGCCAGCACCACAGGGGACATTCTTAGCAATCAGCCCCAGCATTTT
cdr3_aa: CASTTGDILSNQPQHF

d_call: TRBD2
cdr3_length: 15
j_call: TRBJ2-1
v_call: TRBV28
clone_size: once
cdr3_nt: TGTGCCAGCAGTCCACTAGCGGGAGGCTACAATGAGCAGTTCTTC
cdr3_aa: CASSPLAGGYNEQFF

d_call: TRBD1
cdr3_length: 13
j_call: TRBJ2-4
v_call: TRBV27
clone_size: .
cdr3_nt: TGTGCCAGCGCTTGGGACAGCAAAAACATTCAGTACTTC
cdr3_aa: CASAWDSKNIQYF

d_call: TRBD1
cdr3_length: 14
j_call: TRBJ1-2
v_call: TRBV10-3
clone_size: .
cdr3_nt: TGTGCCATCAGTGAAGGGGGACAGGGGGATGGCTACACCTTC
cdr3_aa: CAISEGGQGDGYTF

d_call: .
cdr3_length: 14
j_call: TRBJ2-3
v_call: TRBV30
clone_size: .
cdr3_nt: TGTGCCTGGAGTGTTGGGGGCTCGGCAGATACGCAGTATTTT
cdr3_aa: CAWSVGGSADTQYF

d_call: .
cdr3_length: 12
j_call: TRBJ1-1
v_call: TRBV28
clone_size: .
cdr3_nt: TGTGCCGGGCAACAAAAGAACACTGAAGCTTTCTTT
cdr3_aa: CAGQQKNTEAFF

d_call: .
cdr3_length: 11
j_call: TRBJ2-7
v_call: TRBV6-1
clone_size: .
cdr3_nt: TGTGCCAGCAGTGACGACAGCGAGCAGTACTTC
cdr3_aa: CASSDDSEQYF

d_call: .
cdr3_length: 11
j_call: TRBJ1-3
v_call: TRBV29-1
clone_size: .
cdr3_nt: TGCAGCGTTTCGGTTGGAAACACCATATATTTT
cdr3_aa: CSVSVGNTIYF

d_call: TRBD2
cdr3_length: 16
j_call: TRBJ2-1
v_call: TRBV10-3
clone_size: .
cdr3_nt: TGTGCCATCAGTGAAGTACTAGCGGGATTAGGGAATGAGCAGTTCTTC
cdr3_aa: CAISEVLAGLGNEQFF

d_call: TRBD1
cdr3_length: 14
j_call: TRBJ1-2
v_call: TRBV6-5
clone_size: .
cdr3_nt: TGTGCCAGCAGACGCGTGACAGGGGACTATGGCTACACCTTC
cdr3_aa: CASRRVTGDYGYTF

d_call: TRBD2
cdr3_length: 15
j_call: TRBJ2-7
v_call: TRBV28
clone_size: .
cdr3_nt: TGTGCCAGCAGTTTTCTACTAGCGGGAGGGCCCGAGCAGTACTTC
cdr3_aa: CASSFLLAGGPEQYF